The present TCR beta chain was sequenced within a study of blood T cell repertoires in COVID-19. On the study more broadly: Acute-phase and convalescent COVID-19 samples originated in the United States, Italy and Spain.

TCRdb's copy holds only in-frame clones and misses some; the assay was immunoSEQ multiplex PCR. The table includes more than 250,000 clones, around 82% detected once. The CDR3 extends over 13 amino acids. Germline CDR1 reads KGHDR; CDR2 reads SFDVKD. The V end was cut by 3 bases, the J end by 2 bases, with 5 bases between. The source material was peripheral blood. The TCR was taken from a woman aged 45-65 years with acute or convalescent COVID-19. The chain combines TRBV24-1 with TRBJ2-3; no definite D call. CDR3 nucleotide sequence: TGTGCCACCAGTGATCACAACACAGATACGCAGTATTTT. It codes for CATSDHNTDTQYF.